One sample yielded the 29 T cell receptor beta chains listed below, sequenced in a study of identical twins. TCRdb re-called the 5' RACE reads through MiXCR, storing one row per CDR3 protein. The sample contains fewer than 450,000 distinct CDR3 sequences, roughly 9% of which appear only once. The specimen was naive T cells sorted from blood. Receptors were obtained from a woman aged 50 to 65 in good health.

This chain connects TRBV11-2 to TRBJ2-7; D is ambiguous. Trimming pared 5 bases from V and 8 bases from J, leaving 13 bases between. The CDR3 is 12 amino acids. Germline V lookup: CDR1 SGHAT, CDR2 FQNNGV. The DNA for the CDR3 is TGTGCCAGCAGCCGCCGCCCCAGCCAGCAGTACTTC. The encoded protein is CASSRRPSQQYF.

In its sample, this clonotype was seen many times. The chain couples TRBV5-1 to TRBJ1-4, with TRBD1 matching over 7 bases. Germline V CDR1 and CDR2: SGHRS, YFSETQ. This CDR3 is 17 amino acids long. Unmatched junction bases numbered 12, after V lost 2 bases and J lost 5 bases. The DNA for the CDR3 is TGCGCCAGCAGCTTAGGACCAACAGGGGCGTTCAATGAAAAACTGTTTTTT. Its translation is CASSLGPTGAFNEKLFF.

This clonotype was observed many times. The J gene is TRBJ1-6, the V gene TRBV12-3 or TRBV12-4, with 9 bases matching TRBD1. The CDR3 covers 14 residues. Germline trimming cut 5 bases from V and 14 bases from J; bases unmatched to any gene: 10. The CDR3 here is CASSLQGAPSALHF. CDR3 DNA sequence: TGTGCCAGCAGTCTACAGGGGGCTCCGTCGGCCCTCCACTTT.

A few counts support this clonotype. The chain employs TRBV10-3 and TRBJ2-2; perhaps TRBD1 as D (5 bases). The CDR3 totals 14 residues. Trimming removed 7 bases at V and 1 base at J, with 10 bases between. From germline, CDR1 is ENHRY and CDR2 SYGVKD. DNA for the CDR3: TGTGCCATCAAGGAGACAGAGAACACCGGGGAGCTGTTTTTT. This codes for CAIKETENTGELFF.

The gene calls are TRBV5-1 and TRBJ2-5; D perhaps matches TRBD2 (7 bases). Trimming cost V 4 bases and J 3 bases, with 19 bases left between them. CDR1 is SGHRS and CDR2 is YFSETQ in the germline V gene. This CDR3 has 16 amino acids. DNA of the CDR3: TGCGCCAGCAGCCTTCAGGGGAGGACTAGGGAAGAGACCCAGTACTTC. Residues: CASSLQGRTREETQYF.

This clonotype occurred a few times. The V and J genes are TRBV21-1 and TRBJ2-2. TRBV21-1 is described as a pseudogene. The CDR3 sequence is 17 residues long. CDR3: CASSKERPIYRTGELFF. CDR3 nucleotide sequence: TGTGCCAGCAGCAAAGAAAGGCCGATCTACCGCACCGGGGAGCTGTTTTTT.

This clonotype was counted a few times. The DNA for the CDR3 is TGTGCCAGCAGCCTCCTTGGGGGGGCTCCTCACGGTGAAGCTTTCTTT. Translating it yields CASSLLGGAPHGEAFF. V and J are TRBV12-3 or TRBV12-4 and TRBJ1-1; tentatively, D is TRBD1 (6 bases). V was pared by 6 bases and J by 7 bases, with 24 bases between. The CDR3 has 16 amino acids.

This clonotype was seen ten or more times. The chain recombines TRBV12-3 or TRBV12-4 with TRBJ2-3, with 11 bases that match TRBD2. This CDR3 is 15 amino acids long. The ends lost 7 bases at V and 1 base at J; junction bases unmatched: 4. CDR3 protein: CASTLGLAGTDTQYF. Here the CDR3 DNA reads TGTGCCAGCACCTTGGGACTAGCGGGCACAGATACGCAGTATTTT.

This clonotype has only a few counts. The chain carries TRBV3-1 and TRBJ2-3, with 7 bases fitting TRBD2. V lost 4 bases and J lost 2; bases outside the gene matches: 6. The CDR3 has 15 amino acids. Germline loops: CDR1 LGHDT, CDR2 YNNKEL (reference sequence). The CDR3 sequence: CASSRRAGATDTQYF. CDR3 in DNA: TGTGCCAGCAGCCGTAGGGCGGGAGCCACAGATACGCAGTATTTT.

This clonotype was found a few times. The CDR3 spells CASSWGYSELVYNEQFF. The CDR3 DNA sequence: TGCGCCAGCAGCTGGGGATATAGCGAACTGGTCTACAATGAGCAGTTCTTC. The chain recombines TRBV5-1 with TRBJ2-1; a possible D gene is TRBD2 (5 bases). There are 17 residues in the CDR3. V was pared by 3 bases and J by 3 bases, with 19 bases between. Germline V gene sequence: CDR1 SGHRS, CDR2 YFSETQ.

The chain is built from TRBV4-1 and TRBJ1-1, with a weak D call TRBD1 (5 bases). Germline V CDR1 and CDR2: MGHRA, YSYEKL. The CDR3 length is 17 residues. The V end lost 3 bases, the J end lost 4 bases, and 21 bases lay between the germline ends. CDR3 DNA: TGCGCCAGCAGCCATCTCGGGACGCTTCCCGGTGGCACTGAAGCTTTCTTT. It translates to CASSHLGTLPGGTEAFF.

Only a few counts were recorded for this clonotype. The chain couples TRBV12-3 or TRBV12-4 to TRBJ2-2; tentative D call: TRBD2 (6 bases). Trimming removed 11 bases at V and 7 bases at J, with 20 bases between. The CDR3 totals 14 residues. The CDR3 DNA follows: TGTGCCGGATCGTTGCGTAGCGGAAACGGGGAGCTGTTTTTT. Amino acid sequence: CAGSLRSGNGELFF.

This clonotype was counted only a few times. The rearrangement links TRBV2 to TRBJ1-5; D is perhaps TRBD1 (6 bases). Trimming removed 7 bases at V and 2 bases at J, with 9 bases between. The germline V gene has CDR1 SNHLY and CDR2 FYNNEI. The CDR3 sequence is 13 residues long. The CDR3 DNA reads as TGTGCCAGCACTTACAGGGGCAATCAGCCCCAGCATTTT. Translating it yields CASTYRGNQPQHF.

In its sample, this clonotype was seen many times. This chain uses TRBV3-1 with TRBJ1-5, with D tentatively TRBD1 (6 bases). The CDR3 runs 17 residues. Trimming cost V 1 base and J 5 bases, with 18 bases left between them. CDR1 is LGHDT and CDR2 is YNNKEL in the germline V gene (reference sequence). The CDR3 nucleotides are TGTGCCAGCAGCCAAGGATCCGGAGGGGGGGCCTATCAGCCCCAGCATTTT. Translated: CASSQGSGGGAYQPQHF.

At least ten counts were recorded for this clonotype. This chain joins TRBV20-1 and TRBJ2-1; 8 bases match TRBD2. Germline V CDR1 and CDR2: DFQATT, SNEGSKA (reference sequence). CDR3 size: 14 residues. J gave up 3 bases and V 6 bases, and 7 bases lay outside the gene matches. The CDR3 nucleotides read TGCAGTGCCCAGATAGCGGGACTCTACAATGAGCAGTTCTTC. Its translation: CSAQIAGLYNEQFF.

This clonotype showed up just a few times. The chain joins TRBV20-1 to TRBJ2-2; D is uncertain. Germline V gene lookup returns CDR1 DFQATT and CDR2 SNEGSKA (reference sequence). CDR3 length: 13 residues. Trimming took off 6 bases at V and 4 bases at J, with 12 bases between the two ends. The CDR3 reads CSAGKPATGELFF. The CDR3 coding sequence is TGCAGTGCGGGTAAGCCCGCCACCGGGGAGCTGTTTTTT.

This clonotype was recorded a few times. The chain combines TRBV27 with TRBJ2-5; 10 bases match TRBD2. The CDR3 runs 15 residues. CDR1 and CDR2 (germline): MNHEY, SMNVEV (reference sequence). Trimming cost V 5 bases and J 4 bases; bases outside gene matches: 7. The CDR3 loop reads CASSPGTSARETQYF. The CDR3 DNA follows: TGTGCCAGCAGTCCGGGGACTAGCGCCAGAGAGACCCAGTACTTC.

The gene calls are TRBV11-3 and TRBJ2-4; 14 bases fit TRBD2. This CDR3 is built from 19 residues. Germline CDR1 reads SGHNT; CDR2 reads YENEEA. V lost 3 bases, J lost 1 base, and 8 bases stayed unmatched. CDR3 region: CASSFEGLAGVGAKNIQYF. For the CDR3, the DNA is TGTGCCAGCAGCTTCGAGGGACTAGCGGGAGTTGGCGCCAAAAACATTCAGTACTTC.

This clonotype was picked up a small number of times. V is TRBV12-3 or TRBV12-4 and J is TRBJ2-1; TRBD1 is a possible D gene (5 bases). This CDR3 comprises 14 residues. The ends were cut back, 1 base at V and 2 bases at J, with 6 bases in the middle. CDR3 bases: TGTGCCAGCAGTTTAGACAGGCCCTACAATGAGCAGTTCTTC. Protein product: CASSLDRPYNEQFF.

This CDR3 reads CATSTPPPSEITDTQYF. The CDR3 coding sequence is TGTGCCACCAGCACTCCCCCGCCTAGCGAGATCACAGATACGCAGTATTTT. This sequence joins TRBV15 and TRBJ2-3; a possible D gene is TRBD2 (6 bases). The germline CDR1 and CDR2 sequences are LNHNV and YYDKDF (reference sequence). The CDR3 runs to 17 residues. Trimming left V 4 bases short and J 2 bases short, with 19 bases between.

In its sample, this clonotype was seen a few times. V is TRBV18 and J is TRBJ1-5; D gene ambiguous. The V and J ends lost 4 bases and 7 bases respectively, with 8 bases between them. Germline V gene lookup returns CDR1 KGHSH and CDR2 LQKENI. The CDR3 spans 12 residues. The CDR3 DNA is TGTGCCAGCTCACTAAATGAGCAGCCCCAGCATTTT. It specifies CASSLNEQPQHF.

The chain joins TRBV28 to TRBJ2-5; 8 bases fit TRBD1. CDR3 length equals 16 residues. V shed 3 bases, J shed 4 bases, and the junction held 10 bases outside the gene matches. CDR1 is MDHEN, CDR2 SYDVKM, per germline. The CDR3 is CASSFITRGRAETQYF. As DNA, the CDR3 is TGTGCCAGCAGTTTCATAACCAGGGGGCGGGCAGAGACCCAGTACTTC.

This clonotype was observed many times. J is TRBJ2-1 and V is TRBV12-3 or TRBV12-4; 10 bases align to TRBD2. This CDR3 region has 16 residues. The trim removed 5 bases at V and 3 bases at J, leaving 7 bases unmatched. CDR3 sequence reads: CASSPSGRISYNEQFF. CDR3 in DNA: TGTGCCAGCAGTCCTAGCGGGAGAATAAGCTACAATGAGCAGTTCTTC.

This clonotype showed up just a few times. This chain links TRBV3-1 with TRBJ2-4; 9 bases are a match to TRBD1. V lost 4 bases, J lost 5 bases, and 15 bases stayed unmatched. CDR1 LGHDT and CDR2 YNNKEL come from the germline V gene (reference sequence). The CDR3 totals 18 residues. CDR3 protein: CASSRPTMPTGGQNIQYF. The CDR3 DNA reads TGTGCCAGCAGCCGTCCCACGATGCCCACAGGGGGCCAAAACATTCAGTACTTC.

This clonotype has just a few counts. V is TRBV20-1 and J is TRBJ2-1; no clear D gene. CDR1 and CDR2 (germline): DFQATT, SNEGSKA (reference sequence). Trimming cost V 3 bases and J 2 bases, with 8 bases left between them. The CDR3 is made up of 13 amino acids. CDR3 amino acids: CSASLRPYNEQFF. The CDR3 nucleotides read TGCAGTGCTAGTCTGCGACCCTACAATGAGCAGTTCTTC.

V usage is TRBV12-3 or TRBV12-4 and J usage is TRBJ2-2; D perhaps matches TRBD2 (6 bases). V gave up 8 bases and J gave up 7 bases, with 14 bases separating them. This CDR3 is 13 amino acids long. The CDR3 DNA reads TGTGCCAGCGAGAGGAGGGCCAGCGGGGAGCTGTTTTTT. This encodes CASERRASGELFF.

The chain carries TRBV25-1 and TRBJ2-3, with D unclear. The V end was cut by 2 bases, the J end by 3 bases, with 9 bases between. CDR1 MGHDK and CDR2 SYGVNS come from the germline V gene. CDR3 size: 14 residues. CDR3: CASSEAGVTDTQYF. The CDR3 DNA reads TGTGCCAGCAGTGAAGCTGGGGTTACAGATACGCAGTATTTT.

This clonotype was counted ten times or more. This rearrangement joins TRBV29-1 to TRBJ2-2, with D unresolved. Per germline, CDR1 SQVTM and CDR2 ANQGSEA. This CDR3 spans 13 amino acids. The V end was cut by 5 bases, the J end by 2 bases, with 9 bases between. The CDR3 DNA reads as TGCAGCGTTCGAGCAGCTAACACCGGGGAGCTGTTTTTT. This sequence encodes CSVRAANTGELFF.

In its sample, this clonotype was seen a few times. The genes are TRBV6-6 and TRBJ1-5, with D possibly matching TRBD1 (5 bases). The V gene's germline CDR1 is MNHNY and CDR2 SVGAGI (reference sequence). Trimming shortened V by 5 bases and J by 7 bases, and 15 bases separated the two germline ends. The CDR3 is made up of 14 amino acids. CDR3 coding DNA: TGTGCCAGCAGTAGGGAGGGGACCAGGCAGCCCCAGCATTTT. It yields the protein CASSREGTRQPQHF.